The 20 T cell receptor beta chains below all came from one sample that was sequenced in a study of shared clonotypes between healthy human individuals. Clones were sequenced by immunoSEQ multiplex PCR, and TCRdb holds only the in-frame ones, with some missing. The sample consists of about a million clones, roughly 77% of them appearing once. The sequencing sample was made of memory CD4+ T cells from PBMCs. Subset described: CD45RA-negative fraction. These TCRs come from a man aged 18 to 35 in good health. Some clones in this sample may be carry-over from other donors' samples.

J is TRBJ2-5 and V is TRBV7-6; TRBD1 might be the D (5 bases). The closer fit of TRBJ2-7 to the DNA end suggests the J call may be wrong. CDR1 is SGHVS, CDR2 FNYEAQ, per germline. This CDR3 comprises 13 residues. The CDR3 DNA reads TGTGCCAGCAGCTTAGAAACAGGCTACGAGCAGTACTTC. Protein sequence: CASSLETGYEQYF.

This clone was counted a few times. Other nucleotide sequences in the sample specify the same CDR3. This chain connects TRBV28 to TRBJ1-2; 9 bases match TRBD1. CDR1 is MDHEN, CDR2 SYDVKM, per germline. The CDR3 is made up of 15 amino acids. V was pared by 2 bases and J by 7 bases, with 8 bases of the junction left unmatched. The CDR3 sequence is CASSLGNRGQGGYTF. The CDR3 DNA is TGTGCCAGCAGTTTAGGGAACAGGGGGCAAGGTGGCTACACCTTC.

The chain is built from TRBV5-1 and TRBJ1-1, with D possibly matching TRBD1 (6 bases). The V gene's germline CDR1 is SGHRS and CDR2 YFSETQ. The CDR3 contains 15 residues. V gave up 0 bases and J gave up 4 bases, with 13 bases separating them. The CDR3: CASSLVLKGGTEAFF. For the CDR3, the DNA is TGCGCCAGCAGCTTGGTCTTGAAGGGGGGCACTGAAGCTTTCTTT.

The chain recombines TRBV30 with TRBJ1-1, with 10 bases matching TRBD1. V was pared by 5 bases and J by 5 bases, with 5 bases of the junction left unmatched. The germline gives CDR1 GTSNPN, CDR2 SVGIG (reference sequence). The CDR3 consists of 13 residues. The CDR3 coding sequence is TGTGCCTGGGACCGGGACAGGGGTACTGAAGCTTTCTTT. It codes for CAWDRDRGTEAFF. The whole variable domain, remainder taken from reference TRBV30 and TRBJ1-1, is SQTIHQWPATLVQPVGSPLSLECTVEGTSNPNLYWYRQAAGRGLQLLFYSVGIGQISSEVPQNLSASRPQDRQFILSSKKLLLSDSGFYLCAWDRDRGTEAFFGQGTRLTVV.

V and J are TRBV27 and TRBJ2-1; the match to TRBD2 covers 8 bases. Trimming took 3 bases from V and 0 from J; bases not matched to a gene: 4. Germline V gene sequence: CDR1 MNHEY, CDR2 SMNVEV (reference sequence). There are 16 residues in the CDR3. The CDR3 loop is CASSFRLASSYNEQFF. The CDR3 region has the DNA TGTGCCAGCAGTTTTCGACTAGCGAGCTCCTACAATGAGCAGTTCTTC.

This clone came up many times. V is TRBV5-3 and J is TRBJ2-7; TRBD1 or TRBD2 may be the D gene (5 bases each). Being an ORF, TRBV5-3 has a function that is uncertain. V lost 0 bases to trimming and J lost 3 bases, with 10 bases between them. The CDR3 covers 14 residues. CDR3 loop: CARSLDGTVYEQYF. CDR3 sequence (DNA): TGTGCCAGAAGCTTGGACGGGACGGTCTACGAGCAGTACTTC.

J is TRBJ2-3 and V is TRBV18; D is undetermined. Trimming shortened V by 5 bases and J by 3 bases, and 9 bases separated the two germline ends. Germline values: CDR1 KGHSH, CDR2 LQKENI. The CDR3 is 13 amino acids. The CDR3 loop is CASSRSLTDTQYF. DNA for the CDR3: TGTGCCAGCTCAAGATCCTTGACAGATACGCAGTATTTT. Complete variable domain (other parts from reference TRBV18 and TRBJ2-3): NAGVMQNPRHLVRRRGQEARLRCSPMKGHSHVYWYRQLPEEGLKFMVYLQKENIIDESGMPKERFSAEFPKEGPSILRIQQVVRGDSAAYFCASSRSLTDTQYFGPGTRLTVL.

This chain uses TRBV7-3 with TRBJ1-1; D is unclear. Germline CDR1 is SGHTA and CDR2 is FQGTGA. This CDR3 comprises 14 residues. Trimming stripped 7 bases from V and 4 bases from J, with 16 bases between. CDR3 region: CASTNTRGGTEAFF. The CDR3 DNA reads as TGTGCCAGCACTAATACACGGGGAGGCACTGAAGCTTTCTTT.

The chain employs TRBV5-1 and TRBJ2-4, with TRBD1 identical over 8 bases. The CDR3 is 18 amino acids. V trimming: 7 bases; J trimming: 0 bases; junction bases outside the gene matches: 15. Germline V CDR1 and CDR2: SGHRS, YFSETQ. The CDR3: CASAIGDRLLLAKNIQYF. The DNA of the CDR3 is TGCGCCAGCGCTATAGGGGACAGGTTGTTGCTAGCCAAAAACATTCAGTACTTC.

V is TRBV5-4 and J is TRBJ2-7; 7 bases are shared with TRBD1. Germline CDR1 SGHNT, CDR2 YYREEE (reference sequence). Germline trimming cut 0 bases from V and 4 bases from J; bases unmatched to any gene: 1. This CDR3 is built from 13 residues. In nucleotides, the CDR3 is TGTGCCAGCAGCTTGGACAGGGGTTACGAGCAGTACTTC. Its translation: CASSLDRGYEQYF. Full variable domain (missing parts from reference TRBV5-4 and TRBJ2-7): ETGVTQSPTHLIKTRGQQVTLRCSSQSGHNTVSWYQQALGQGPQFIFQYYREEENGRGNFPPRFSGLQFPNYSSELNVNALELDDSALYLCASSLDRGYEQYFGPGTRLTVT.

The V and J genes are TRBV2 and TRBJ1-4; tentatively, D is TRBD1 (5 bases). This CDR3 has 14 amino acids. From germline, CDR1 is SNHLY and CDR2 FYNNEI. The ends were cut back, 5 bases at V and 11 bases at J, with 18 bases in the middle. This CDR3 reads CASSRSQGLQKLFF. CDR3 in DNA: TGTGCCAGCAGTAGGAGTCAGGGCCTCCAGAAACTGTTTTTT.

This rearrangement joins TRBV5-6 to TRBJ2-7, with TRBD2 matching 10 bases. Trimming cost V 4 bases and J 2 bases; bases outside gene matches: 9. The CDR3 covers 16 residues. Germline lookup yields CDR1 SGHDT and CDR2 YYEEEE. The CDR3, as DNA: TGTGCCAGCAGCCCCAAGGTGAGCGGGAGGGCCTACGAGCAGTACTTC. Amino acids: CASSPKVSGRAYEQYF.

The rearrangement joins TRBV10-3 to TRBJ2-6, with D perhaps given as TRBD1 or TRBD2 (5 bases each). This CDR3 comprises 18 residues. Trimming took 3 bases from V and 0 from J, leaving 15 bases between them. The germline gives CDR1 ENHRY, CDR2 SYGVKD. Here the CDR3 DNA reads TGTGCCATCAGTGATATGTGGGGGTTGAGCTCTGGGGCCAACGTCCTGACTTTC. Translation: CAISDMWGLSSGANVLTF.

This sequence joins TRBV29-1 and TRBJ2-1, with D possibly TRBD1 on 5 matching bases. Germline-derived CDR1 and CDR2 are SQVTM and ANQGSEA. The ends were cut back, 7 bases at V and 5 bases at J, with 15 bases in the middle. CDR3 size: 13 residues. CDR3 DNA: TGCAGCGGGTTCAGGGTTCGTGACAATGAGCAGTTCTTC. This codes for CSGFRVRDNEQFF.

The DNA for the CDR3 is TGCGCCAGCAGCCCCCACCAGACTAGCGGGAGGGGTGAGCAGTTCTTC. Its translation: CASSPHQTSGRGEQFF. V usage is TRBV4-1 and J usage is TRBJ2-1; 14 nucleotides match TRBD2. Trimming removed 4 bases from V and 9 bases from J; junction bases left unmatched: 8. Germline V CDR1 and CDR2: MGHRA, YSYEKL. This CDR3 comprises 16 residues.

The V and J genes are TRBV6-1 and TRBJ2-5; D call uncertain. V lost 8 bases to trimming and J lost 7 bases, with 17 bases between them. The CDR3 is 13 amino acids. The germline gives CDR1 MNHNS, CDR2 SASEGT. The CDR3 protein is CASAVGGVGTQYF. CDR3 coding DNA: TGTGCCAGCGCGGTTGGTGGGGTCGGGACCCAGTACTTC.

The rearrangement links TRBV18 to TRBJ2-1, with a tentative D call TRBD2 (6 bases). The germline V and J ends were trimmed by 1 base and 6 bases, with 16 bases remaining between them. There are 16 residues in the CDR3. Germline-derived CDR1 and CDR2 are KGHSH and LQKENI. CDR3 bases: TGTGCCAGCTCACCACAGCGCGGGCTAGCGATCAATGAGCAGTTCTTC. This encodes CASSPQRGLAINEQFF.

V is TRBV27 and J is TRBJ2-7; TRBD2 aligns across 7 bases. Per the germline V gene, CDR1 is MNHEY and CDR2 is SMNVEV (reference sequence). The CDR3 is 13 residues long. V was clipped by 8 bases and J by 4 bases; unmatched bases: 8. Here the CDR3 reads CASPWGRDYEQYF. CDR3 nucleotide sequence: TGTGCCAGCCCCTGGGGGAGGGATTACGAGCAGTACTTC.

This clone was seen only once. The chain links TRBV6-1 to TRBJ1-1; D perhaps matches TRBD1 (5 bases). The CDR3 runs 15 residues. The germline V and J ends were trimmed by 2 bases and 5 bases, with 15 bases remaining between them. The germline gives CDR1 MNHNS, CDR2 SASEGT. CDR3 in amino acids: CASSERAGWATEAFF. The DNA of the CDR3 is TGTGCCAGCAGTGAACGGGCAGGGTGGGCTACTGAAGCTTTCTTT.

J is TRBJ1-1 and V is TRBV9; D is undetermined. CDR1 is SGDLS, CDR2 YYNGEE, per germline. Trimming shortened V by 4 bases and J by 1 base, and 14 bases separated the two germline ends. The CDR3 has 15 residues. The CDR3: CASSLIGRPNTEAFF. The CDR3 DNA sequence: TGTGCCAGCAGCCTCATCGGGCGGCCGAACACTGAAGCTTTCTTT. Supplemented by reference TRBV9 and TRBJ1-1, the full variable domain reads DSGVTQTPKHLITATGQRVTLRCSPRSGDLSVYWYQQSLDQGLQFLIQYYNGEERAKGNILERFSAQQFPDLHSELNLSSLELGDSALYFCASSLIGRPNTEAFFGQGTRLTVV.